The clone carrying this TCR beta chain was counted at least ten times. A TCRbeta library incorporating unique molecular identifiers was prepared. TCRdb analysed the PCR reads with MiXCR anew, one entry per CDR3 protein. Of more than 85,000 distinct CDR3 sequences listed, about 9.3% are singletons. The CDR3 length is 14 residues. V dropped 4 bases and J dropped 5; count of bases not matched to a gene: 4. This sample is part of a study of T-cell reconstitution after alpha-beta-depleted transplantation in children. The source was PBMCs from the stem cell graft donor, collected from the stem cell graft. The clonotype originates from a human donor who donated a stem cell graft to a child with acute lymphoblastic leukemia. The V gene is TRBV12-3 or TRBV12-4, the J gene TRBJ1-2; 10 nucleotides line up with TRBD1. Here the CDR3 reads CASSWDRGGYGYTF. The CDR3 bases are TGTGCCAGCAGTTGGGACAGGGGCGGGTATGGCTACACCTTC.